The clone carrying this TCR beta chain was observed a single time. Its specificity is unknown. TCRdb's copy holds only in-frame clones and misses some; the assay was immunoSEQ multiplex PCR. The sample records 95,000 to 120,000 clones, about 82% being singletons. The data were obtained in a study of T cell responses to AZD1222 COVID-19 vaccine. Across the study: Second doses at about 4 or about 12 weeks were pooled. Broader study findings: Repertoires were obtained only post-peak T cell response. Baseline testing showed seropositivity in only a handful of AZD1222 recipients.

Looked up from germline, CDR1 is SGHTA and CDR2 is FQGTGA. V shed 0 bases, J shed 4 bases, and the junction held 6 bases outside the gene matches. The CDR3 consists of 16 residues. Specimen: peripheral blood, collected on day 0 of AZD1222 vaccination. This TCR derives from an adult in good health. The chain recombines TRBV7-3 with TRBJ2-1, with 7 bases identical to TRBD2. The CDR3, as DNA: TGTGCCAGCAGCTTAACGGGGGGGACCGCTTACAATGAGCAGTTCTTC. It encodes CASSLTGGTAYNEQFF.